Listed below are T cell receptor beta chains from one sample, sequenced in a study of cytomegalovirus exposure and HLA in healthy donors. Clones were sequenced by immunoSEQ multiplex PCR, and TCRdb holds only the in-frame ones, with some missing. The sample data list 100,000 to 150,000 clones. The material sequenced was PBMCs. These receptors were collected from a man between 18 and 35 years old in good health and CMV-seronegative. The CDR3 runs from the conserved cysteine through the conserved F or W. A D gene is named only where the DNA matches it firmly.

j_gene | v_gene | d_gene | CDR3nt | CDR3aa
TRBJ2-1 | TRBV11-2 | . | TGTGCCAGCAGCTCACCGAGGGCGGGCTCCTACAATGAGCAGTTCTTC | CASSSPRAGSYNEQFF
TRBJ2-1 | TRBV29-1 | TRBD2 | TGCAGCGTTGAAGACGGGGGGTACGAGCAGTTCTTC | CSVEDGGYEQFF
TRBJ2-5 | TRBV7-9 | TRBD2 | TGTGCCACTACTTTGGCGAGCGGGGGGGGAGAGACCCAGTACTTC | CATTLASGGGETQYF
TRBJ2-7 | TRBV4-2 | TRBD2 | TGTGCCAGCAGCCAAGATTCGGCGGGAGAAAACTACGAGCAGTACTTC | CASSQDSAGENYEQYF
TRBJ2-3 | TRBV9 | TRBD1 | TGTGCCAGCAGCGTATCAGGGGGCTCAGATACGCAGTATTTT | CASSVSGGSDTQYF
TRBJ1-3 | TRBV4-1 | TRBD1 | TGCGCCAGCAGCCAAGTTGGGACAGGTAACTCTGGAAACACCATATATTTT | CASSQVGTGNSGNTIYF
TRBJ2-1 | TRBV30 | . | TGTGCCTGGAGCCCTAGAGGGAATGAGCAGTTCTTC | CAWSPRGNEQFF
TRBJ1-2 | TRBV15 | TRBD1 | TGTGCCACCAGCAGAGGAGGGGGCTACCAGGACGGCTACACCTTC | CATSRGGGYQDGYTF
TRBJ2-3 | TRBV19 | TRBD2 | TGTGCCAGTAACGATAGGGGACTAGCGGGAGGCGGGGATACGCAGTATTTT | CASNDRGLAGGGDTQYF
TRBJ1-3 | TRBV5-1 | . | TGCGCCAGCAGCTTGGAAGGTCAGGGATCCGTCTCTGGAAACACCATATATTTT | CASSLEGQGSVSGNTIYF
TRBJ1-1 | TRBV7-9 | . | TGTGCCAGCAGCTTCTTAATGACAGGGAACACTGAAGCTTTCTTT | CASSFLMTGNTEAFF
TRBJ1-3 | TRBV19 | . | TGTGCCAGTAGTTCCTGGACAGACTCTGGAAACACCATATATTTT | CASSSWTDSGNTIYF
TRBJ1-4 | TRBV5-1 | TRBD1 | TGCGCCAGCAGCTCCGGACAGGGGTTTGCGGAAAAACTGTTTTTT | CASSSGQGFAEKLFF
TRBJ2-7 | TRBV27 | TRBD2 | TGTGCCAGCATGGCTAGCGGAGTTTACGAGCAGTACTTC | CASMASGVYEQYF
TRBJ1-1 | TRBV19 | . | TGTGCCAGTAGTATAACCGGAGGCACTGAAGCTTTCTTT | CASSITGGTEAFF
TRBJ1-6 | TRBV9 | TRBD1 | TGTGCCAGCAGCCCCACCGGGACAGTCAATTCACCCCTCCACTTT | CASSPTGTVNSPLHF
TRBJ2-3 | TRBV6-1 | TRBD1 | TGTGCCAGCAGTGAAGCGGGGACAGGGGCAGATACGCAGTATTTT | CASSEAGTGADTQYF
TRBJ2-3 | TRBV29-1 | . | TGCAGCGTTGAAGGGCGGTACACAGATACGCAGTATTTT | CSVEGRYTDTQYF
TRBJ2-5 | TRBV6-1 | . | TGTGCCTCAAATGGACAGCCACAAGAGACCCAGTACTTC | CASNGQPQETQYF
TRBJ2-7 | TRBV30 | TRBD1 | TGTGCCTGTGGACAGGGCAACTACGAGCAGTACTTC | CACGQGNYEQYF
TRBJ2-7 | TRBV6-5 | . | TGCGCCAGCAGTTACTCATTTCAGGGATCCTACGAGCAGTACTTC | CASSYSFQGSYEQYF
TRBJ2-7 | TRBV11-3 | . | TGTGCCAGCAGCTTGGGACGGTCCGGGAGCTACGAGCAGTACTTC | CASSLGRSGSYEQYF
TRBJ1-5 | TRBV18 | . | TGTGCCAGCTCACCACGGTCAGGGGACCAGCCCCAGCATTTT | CASSPRSGDQPQHF
TRBJ2-7 | TRBV5-4 | TRBD1 | TGTGCCAGCAGCTTGGGGGACAGGAAGAGCTACGAGCAGTACTTC | CASSLGDRKSYEQYF
TRBJ2-5 | TRBV6-1 | TRBD2 | TGTGCCAGCAAACGGGCGGGGGGCCTCCAAGAGACCCAGTACTTC | CASKRAGGLQETQYF
TRBJ2-2 | TRBV19 | . | TGTGCCAGTAGTATAGACCAGGGTCTCAGGGGGGTTGGTTACACCGGGGAGCTGTTTTTT | CASSIDQGLRGVGYTGELFF
TRBJ1-1 | TRBV18 | . | TGTGCCAGCTCACCACCGAGTCTCACTGAAGCTTTCTTT | CASSPPSLTEAFF
TRBJ1-1 | TRBV4-1 | . | TGCGCCAGCAGCCAAGTAATCCCAGGGAACACTGAAGCTTTCTTT | CASSQVIPGNTEAFF
TRBJ2-5 | TRBV6-4 | . | TGTGCCAGCAGTGACGGCCCAGGGTCTGGGACCCAGTACTTC | CASSDGPGSGTQYF
TRBJ1-1 | TRBV7-8 | . | TGTGCCACGCCGCGGGGAAGCGGTACTGAAGCTTTCTTT | CATPRGSGTEAFF
TRBJ2-1 | TRBV19 | . | TGTGCCAGTAGTATAAAGGGGTCCCCAAGCTCCTACAATGAGCAGTTCTTC | CASSIKGSPSSYNEQFF
TRBJ2-3 | TRBV5-1 | TRBD2 | TGCGCCACCCATGGACAAGCGGGGGGTCCAGATACGCAGTATTTT | CATHGQAGGPDTQYF
TRBJ2-7 | TRBV7-9 | . | TGTGCCAGCAGCCCGGAGAGGGTTGTAACCTACGAGCAGTACTTC | CASSPERVVTYEQYF
TRBJ2-3 | TRBV5-4 | . | TGTGCCAGCAGCTTTCGGGATACGCAGTATTTT | CASSFRDTQYF